This T cell receptor beta chain was observed in a study of shared clonotypes between healthy human individuals. Study information: Three plates were used per donor for CD4 naive, three for CD4 memory, two for CD8 naive and one for CD8 memory.

Trimming took off 8 bases at V and 4 bases at J, with 30 bases between the two ends. The V gene's germline CDR1 is SNHLY and CDR2 FYNNEI. The CDR3 extends over 19 amino acids. Terminally differentiated effector memory CD45RA+ cells were excluded from the naive CD8 cells, which were CD45RO-negative and positively selected for CCR7. To note about this clone: What it binds is not known.

The study, taken as a whole, reports: Only blood was sampled, and tissue TCR repertoires likely differ from blood ones.

Clones were read by immunoSEQ multiplex PCR, and TCRdb kept only the in-frame ones, dropping some. The sample lists a few million clones, 90% to 95% seen once, with over 1.5% in the top ten. The sample comprised naive CD8+ T cells from PBMCs. This sequence was found in a man in his late teens or twenties in good health. Some clones in this sample may be carry-over from other donors' samples. The V gene is TRBV2, the J gene TRBJ2-1; D is unclear. Here the CDR3 reads CASHTQVLPSMGFYNEQFF. The CDR3 DNA follows: TGTGCCAGCCACACCCAGGTTCTACCCTCCATGGGGTTTTACAATGAGCAGTTCTTC.